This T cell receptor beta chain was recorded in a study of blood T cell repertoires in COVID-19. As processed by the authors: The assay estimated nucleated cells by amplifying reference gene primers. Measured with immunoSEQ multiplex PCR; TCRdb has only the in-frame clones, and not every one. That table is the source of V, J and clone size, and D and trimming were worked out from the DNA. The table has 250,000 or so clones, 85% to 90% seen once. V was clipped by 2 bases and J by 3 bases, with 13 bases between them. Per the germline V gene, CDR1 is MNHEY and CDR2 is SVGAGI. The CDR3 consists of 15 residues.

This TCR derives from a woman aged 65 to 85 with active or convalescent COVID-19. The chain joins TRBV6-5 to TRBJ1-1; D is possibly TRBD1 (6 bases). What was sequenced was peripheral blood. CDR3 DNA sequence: TGTGCCAGCAGTTACGGGGGCGGGGGAGACACTGAAGCTTTCTTT. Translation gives CASSYGGGGDTEAFF.